The 21 T cell receptor beta chains below come from one sample, sequenced in a study of blood T cell repertoires in COVID-19. The protocol was immunoSEQ multiplex PCR, while the TCRdb copy is restricted to in-frame clones and leaves out a portion. The data contain 90,000 or so clones, roughly nine tenths of them seen just once; the ten biggest clones take up around 1.8%. The sequenced sample consisted of peripheral blood. These receptors all come from a human donor with active COVID-19. The donor label of this sample is uncertain.

The genes are TRBV24-1 and TRBJ1-1; no clear D gene. Trimming cost V 5 bases and J 3 bases, with 12 bases left between them. Germline V CDR1 and CDR2: KGHDR, SFDVKD. This CDR3 has 14 residues. In DNA, the CDR3 is TGTGCCACCAGTGCTCCGGGTGAGGACACTGAAGCTTTCTTT. Amino acids: CATSAPGEDTEAFF.

This rearrangement joins TRBV28 to TRBJ1-3; TRBD1 might be the D (6 bases). The CDR3 length is 16 residues. Per the germline V gene, CDR1 is MDHEN and CDR2 is SYDVKM. V lost 1 base, J lost 4 bases, and 14 bases lay in between. As DNA, the CDR3 is TGTGCCAGCAGTTTATCCCCTTTAGGACAGGGAAACACCATATATTTT. It codes for CASSLSPLGQGNTIYF.

The chain combines TRBV11-1 with TRBJ1-1; D gene uncertain. The CDR3 sequence is 15 residues long. V lost 2 bases, J lost 4 bases, and 14 bases lay in between. CDR1 is SGHAT, CDR2 FQDESV, per germline (reference sequence). CDR3 residues: CASSLRRDEGTEAFF. In DNA, the CDR3 is TGTGCCAGCAGCTTACGAAGGGATGAGGGCACTGAAGCTTTCTTT.

The chain carries TRBV5-6 and TRBJ1-3; tentative D call: TRBD1 (5 bases). This CDR3 has 13 amino acids. In germline, CDR1 is SGHDT, CDR2 YYEEEE. Trimming shortened V by 0 bases and J by 9 bases, and 10 bases separated the two germline ends. Written as DNA, the CDR3 is TGTGCCAGCAGCTTGGCCGGGGGAGGCACCATATATTTT. Protein product: CASSLAGGGTIYF.

This sequence joins TRBV7-3 and TRBJ2-7; the D is unclear. CDR1 is SGHTA, CDR2 FQGTGA, per germline. V was cut by 1 base and J by 7 bases, with 20 bases left in between. CDR3 size: 16 residues. The CDR3 nucleotides read TGTGCCAGCAGCTTAAATGGCGGTGTTCCTCTTGATGAGCAGTACTTC. Translating gives CASSLNGGVPLDEQYF. The full variable domain, with the rest looked up from reference TRBV7-3 and TRBJ2-7, is GAGVSQTPSNKVTEKGKYVELRCDPISGHTALYWYRQSLGQGPEFLIYFQGTGAADDSGLPNDRFFAVRPEGSVSTLKIQRTERGDSAVYLCASSLNGGVPLDEQYFGPGTRLTVT.

The rearrangement uses TRBV11-2 and TRBJ2-1, with 14 positions matching TRBD2. With V trimmed by 4 bases and J by 5 bases, 1 base remained unmatched. CDR1 is SGHAT, CDR2 FQNNGV, per germline. The CDR3 loop spans 15 amino acids. The CDR3 coding sequence is TGTGCCAGCAGCTGGACTAGCGGGGGGCACAATGAGCAGTTCTTC. Its protein is CASSWTSGGHNEQFF.

V gene TRBV7-6 combines with J gene TRBJ2-3; 10 bases are shared with TRBD2. V trimming: 2 bases; J trimming: 3 bases; junction bases outside the gene matches: 5. The CDR3 loop spans 16 amino acids. Per the germline V gene, CDR1 is SGHVS and CDR2 is FNYEAQ. The CDR3 reads CASSLSGGARTDTQYF. CDR3 sequence (DNA): TGTGCCAGCAGCTTAAGCGGGGGGGCCCGGACAGATACGCAGTATTTT. The whole variable domain, remainder taken from reference TRBV7-6 and TRBJ2-3, is GAGVSQSPRYKVTKRGQDVALRCDPISGHVSLYWYRQALGQGPEFLTYFNYEAQQDKSGLPNDRFSAERPEGSISTLTIQRTEQRDSAMYRCASSLSGGARTDTQYFGPGTRLTVL.

V is TRBV3-1 (or the pseudogene TRBV3-2) and J is TRBJ2-5; 7 bases are a match to TRBD1. CDR1 is LGHDT, CDR2 YNNKEL, per germline (reference sequence). Germline trimming cut 5 bases from V and 3 bases from J; bases unmatched to any gene: 6. This CDR3 region has 14 residues. CDR3 bases: TGTGCCAGCAGCATCCGGGACAGTAAAGAGACCCAGTACTTC. It translates to CASSIRDSKETQYF.

The CDR3 nucleotides read TGCGCCAGCACCTCTCGGACACTCTACGAGCAGTACTTC. Translating it yields CASTSRTLYEQYF. This chain joins TRBV10-2 and TRBJ2-7; TRBD1 is a possible D gene (5 bases). The CDR3 contains 13 residues. CDR1 is WSHSY, CDR2 SAAADI, per germline. Trimming cost V 7 bases and J 3 bases, with 13 bases left between them.

The chain couples TRBV7-2 to TRBJ1-1, with TRBD1 as a possible D gene (5 bases). Germline V gene lookup returns CDR1 SGHTA and CDR2 FQGNSA. V lost 4 bases and J lost 11, with 20 bases in between. The CDR3 totals 14 residues. The CDR3 reads CASSSGSETLKAFF. The CDR3, as DNA: TGTGCCAGCAGCTCAGGGTCCGAGACTCTTAAGGCTTTCTTT.

This clone is labeled medium-sized. V usage is TRBV6-4 and J usage is TRBJ2-2; TRBD2 aligns across 10 bases. Unmatched junction bases numbered 2, after V lost 3 bases and J lost 4 bases. Germline V CDR1 and CDR2: MRHNA, SNTAGT. CDR3 length: 15 residues. The CDR3 region has the DNA TGTGCCAGCAGTGAAAGCGGGGGGGCCACCGGGGAGCTGTTTTTT. Translating it yields CASSESGGATGELFF.

In its sample, this clone was seen a few times. Here the CDR3 reads CASSVAGLDTQYF. CDR3 nucleotides: TGTGCCAGCAGCGTAGCAGGGTTGGATACGCAGTATTTT. The chain carries TRBV9 and TRBJ2-3; possibly TRBD1 for D (5 bases). V dropped 0 bases and J dropped 6 bases, with 8 bases sitting between them. CDR1 and CDR2 (germline): SGDLS, YYNGEE. The length of the CDR3 is 13 residues. Together with reference TRBV9 and TRBJ2-3, the CDR3 gives the full variable domain: DSGVTQTPKHLITATGQRVTLRCSPRSGDLSVYWYQQSLDQGLQFLIQYYNGEERAKGNILERFSAQQFPDLHSELNLSSLELGDSALYFCASSVAGLDTQYFGPGTRLTVL.

This clone was observed a single time. V gene TRBV3-1 (or the pseudogene TRBV3-2) combines with J gene TRBJ2-7, with a possible D match to TRBD2 (5 bases). CDR1 LGHDT and CDR2 YNNKEL come from the germline V gene (reference sequence). The V and J ends lost 4 bases and 5 bases respectively, with 6 bases between them. The CDR3 contains 11 residues. The CDR3 DNA reads as TGTGCCAGCAGCCCCGGGGACGAGCAGTACTTC. This encodes CASSPGDEQYF.

This chain joins TRBV7-8 and TRBJ2-5; TRBD2 agrees at 14 bases. Trimming removed 1 base from V and 2 bases from J; junction bases left unmatched: 3. The CDR3 length is 17 residues. Germline V gene data show CDR1 as SGHVS and CDR2 as FQNEAQ. The CDR3 DNA reads as TGTGCCAGCAGCTTAGGACTAGCGGGGGGGCGGCAAGAGACCCAGTACTTC. Translating gives CASSLGLAGGRQETQYF.

This chain connects TRBV5-5 to TRBJ1-5, with D perhaps TRBD1 (6 bases). Germline CDR1 reads SGHKS; CDR2 reads YYEKEE (reference sequence). Trimming removed 4 bases at V and 1 base at J, with 18 bases between. The CDR3 is 17 residues long. The DNA of the CDR3 is TGTGCCAGCAGCCTAACAGGGATCCTCGGGAGCAATCAGCCCCAGCATTTT. It is translated as CASSLTGILGSNQPQHF.

The V gene is TRBV28, the J gene TRBJ1-2; 9 bases are shared with TRBD1. This CDR3 is built from 15 residues. Germline CDR1 and CDR2: MDHEN and SYDVKM. The trim removed 5 bases at V and 2 bases at J, leaving 6 bases unmatched. The CDR3 reads CASSQTGGANYGYTF. In DNA, the CDR3 is TGTGCCAGCAGTCAAACAGGGGGCGCAAACTATGGCTACACCTTC.

About this clone itself: Other DNA sequences in this sample translate to the same CDR3. The rearrangement uses TRBV5-1 and TRBJ2-7, with 7 nucleotides matching TRBD1. CDR1 is SGHRS, CDR2 YFSETQ, per germline. J gave up 2 bases and V 0 bases, and 2 bases lay outside the gene matches. The CDR3 sequence is 14 residues long. CDR3 coding DNA: TGCGCCAGCAGCTTGGGTCAGGGGGCCTACGAGCAGTACTTC. Amino acids: CASSLGQGAYEQYF.

The rearrangement links TRBV27 to TRBJ1-5; 8 bases are a match to TRBD1. V trimming: 4 bases; J trimming: 6 bases; junction bases outside the gene matches: 5. The CDR3 extends over 14 amino acids. Germline CDR1 is MNHEY and CDR2 is SMNVEV (reference sequence). The CDR3 region has the DNA TGTGCCAGCAGTTCCACGACAGGGGCTCAGCCCCAGCATTTT. Translated, it gives CASSSTTGAQPQHF.

The chain employs TRBV5-5 and TRBJ1-5; weak D call: TRBD1 (6 bases). CDR1 and CDR2 (germline): SGHKS, YYEKEE (reference sequence). V was pared by 4 bases and J by 0 bases, with 11 bases between. This CDR3 contains 15 residues. The DNA of the CDR3 is TGTGCCAGCAGCCTCAGGGGCTTTAGCAATCAGCCCCAGCATTTT. This gives the protein CASSLRGFSNQPQHF. The whole variable domain, filled in from reference TRBV5-5 and TRBJ1-5, reads DAGVTQSPTHLIKTRGQQVTLRCSPISGHKSVSWYQQVLGQGPQFIFQYYEKEERGRGNFPDRFSARQFPNYSSELNVNALLLGDSALYLCASSLRGFSNQPQHFGDGTRLSIL.

The chain couples TRBV5-1 to TRBJ2-5, with D possibly matching TRBD2 (6 bases). Germline V gene lookup returns CDR1 SGHRS and CDR2 YFSETQ. CDR3 length: 14 residues. The V and J ends lost 6 bases and 4 bases respectively, with 16 bases between them. The CDR3 DNA reads as TGCGCCAGCACCCGGGGCGGGGTAGGAGAGACCCAGTACTTC. Encoded protein: CASTRGGVGETQYF.

This sequence joins TRBV6-2 or TRBV6-3 and TRBJ1-6; D uncertain. The V end was cut by 0 bases, the J end by 0 bases, with 15 bases between. Germline CDR1 is MNHEY and CDR2 is SVGEGT. The CDR3 loop spans 19 amino acids. This CDR3 is CASSYSIPGESSYNSPLHF. In nucleotides, the CDR3 is TGTGCCAGCAGTTACTCGATTCCGGGTGAAAGCTCCTATAATTCACCCCTCCACTTT.